This TCR beta chain was recovered during a study of siplizumab effects on memory and regulatory T cells. The table came from immunoSEQ multiplex PCR; TCRdb's copy has only in-frame clones and leaves some out. The sample carries 100,000 to 120,000 clones, roughly 92% recorded once. V shed 4 bases, J shed 4 bases, and the junction held 4 bases outside the gene matches. The CDR3 is 17 residues long. The V gene's germline CDR1 is MGHRA and CDR2 YSYEKL. Regarding the study as a whole: Poor capture below about 10^-5 frequency left most alloreactive clones unmapped to unstimulated subsets.

On this clone itself: Its antigen is unidentified.

The source of this sequence is a human donor in good health. The sequenced material came from CD4+ T cells sorted from blood. The genes are TRBV4-1 and TRBJ2-2; 15 nucleotides line up with TRBD2. The CDR3 reads CASSRGLAGGATGELFF. The CDR3 bases are TGCGCCAGCAGCCGGGGACTAGCGGGAGGCGCCACCGGGGAGCTGTTTTTT.